This entry describes one T cell receptor (beta chain). The antigen is undetermined. The data originate from a study of identifying expanded T cells in peripheral blood. Healthy donors had no documented immune events, such as infections, while sampled. General study results and limits: Variance in clone template counts between approximately 2-week samples significantly increased with total template count across all healthy donors. Over about two and four weeks, about 15 and 19 clones changed, versus approximately 1.1 between replicates.

TCRdb keeps only in-frame clones here, not all; method: immunoSEQ multiplex PCR. The sample lists approximately 110,000 clones; around nine tenths were seen once. This sequence was found in a person aged 18 to 75 in good health. The sequencing sample was made of blood.

In DNA, the CDR3 is TGTGCCAGTAGTATTAGTTTCCAGGGGAATTCACCCCTCCACTTT. Translating gives CASSISFQGNSPLHF. This rearrangement joins TRBV19 to TRBJ1-6, with TRBD1 as a possible D gene (6 bases). Trimming removed 3 bases from V and 7 bases from J, with 13 bases in between. This CDR3 comprises 15 residues. The germline V gene has CDR1 LNHDA and CDR2 SQIVND (reference sequence).